The clone carrying this T cell receptor beta chain has a handful of counts. The library labeled individual cDNA molecules by adding unique molecular identifiers to them. Via MiXCR, TCRdb re-called the RACE reads, giving one row per CDR3 protein. The table has fewer than 80,000 distinct CDR3 sequences, approximately 11% seen once. The CDR3 is 16 amino acids. Germline CDR1 is SGHTA and CDR2 is FQGNSA. Trimming stripped 0 bases from V and 0 bases from J, with 9 bases between. Stated time point: patch test 3, about 24 weeks after DPC sensitization. Treatment reported: therapeutic diphenylcyclopropenone sensitization with weekly scalp DPC. This specimen comes from a study of human T cells and chemical hapten exposure. Turning to the study itself: Patch tests put 0.01% DPC on the upper back, and the results were checked at 6 days. The cohort included alopecia areata under or over 50% scalp, totalis and universalis.

This receptor was obtained from a woman under 40 with alopecia areata. Some clones in this sample may be carry-over from other donors' samples. The sample in question was whole blood, obtained in connection with sensitization to the hapten diphenylcyclopropenone (DPC). The rearrangement joins TRBV7-2 to TRBJ1-3; D not certain. The CDR3: CASSLAMADSGNTIYF. The CDR3 region has the DNA TGTGCCAGCAGCTTAGCGATGGCAGACTCTGGAAACACCATATATTTT.